One sample yielded the 10 T cell receptor beta chains listed below, sequenced in a study of regulatory T cells in long-lasting Graves disease. To make TCR beta libraries, researchers used iRepertoire HTBI primers and Arm-PCR of CDR3 regions. A single record per CDR3 protein comes from TCRdb applying MiXCR to the multiplex PCR reads. This table holds a few hundred thousand distinct CDR3 sequences, roughly a quarter found once. The sample's time point: persistent/refractory GD, antithyroid drugs over 5 years with positive TRAb. Extracted PBMC RNA gave rise to the TCR library. Sequences were derived from peripheral blood mononuclear cells (PBMCs), sampled when the disease was refractory, from a patient treated with antithyroid drugs. Receptors originate from a female donor with Graves disease.

There are a few counts of this clonotype. The V and J genes are TRBV7-9 and TRBJ2-5; D gene unclear. CDR3 length: 12 residues. The germline gives CDR1 SEHNR, CDR2 FQNEAQ (reference sequence). The V gene lost 6 bases and the J gene lost 2 bases, with 7 bases spanning the gap. The CDR3 here is CASSYRQETQYF. In DNA form, the CDR3 reads TGTGCCAGCAGTTATAGACAAGAGACCCAGTACTTC. Looking up the rest from reference TRBV7-9 and TRBJ2-5 gives the full variable domain: DTGVSQNPRHKITKRGQNVTFRCDPISEHNRLYWYRQTLGQGPEFLTYFQNEAQLEKSRLLSDRFSAERPKGSFSTLEIQRTEQGDSAMYLCASSYRQETQYFGPGTRLLVL.

CDR3 in amino acids: CASSSGTGIQDEQYF. The CDR3 DNA reads TGTGCCAGCAGCTCCGGGACAGGGATTCAGGACGAGCAGTACTTC. This rearrangement joins TRBV6-1 to TRBJ2-7, with 9 bases that match TRBD1. The CDR3 extends over 15 amino acids. Losses at the gene ends were 6 bases for V and 5 bases for J; bases not matched to a gene: 11. From germline, CDR1 is MNHNS and CDR2 SASEGT.

On this clonotype: This may be a read error: a much more frequent sequence differs by one nucleotide. The CDR3 loop is CSVGRLGGGDYGYTF. The CDR3 DNA is TGCAGCGTTGGACGGCTTGGGGGAGGGGACTATGGCTACACCTTC. The J gene is TRBJ1-2, the V gene TRBV29-1; maybe TRBD1 (5 bases). The CDR3 runs to 15 residues. Per germline, CDR1 SQVTM and CDR2 ANQGSEA. The V gene lost 4 bases and the J gene lost 3 bases, with 18 bases spanning the gap.

The chain uses TRBV6-2 or TRBV6-3 and TRBJ1-3; D is ambiguous. V lost 5 bases and J 0 bases, leaving 14 bases between the germline ends. CDR1 MNHEY and CDR2 SVGEGT come from the germline V gene. This CDR3 has 16 amino acids. CDR3 in DNA: TGTGCCAGCAGTGAAGATCCCCCCTTCTCTGGAAACACCATATATTTT. Amino acids: CASSEDPPFSGNTIYF.

This clonotype was observed at least ten times. The CDR3 bases are TGTGCCAGCAGCAGTAGGCGGCATATCGGCCAGCCCCAGCATTTT. Amino acids: CASSSRRHIGQPQHF. V gene TRBV6-1 combines with J gene TRBJ1-5; no firm D call. This CDR3 spans 15 amino acids. V lost 6 bases to trimming and J lost 7 bases, with 19 bases between them. Germline values: CDR1 MNHNS, CDR2 SASEGT.

The chain employs TRBV6-1 and TRBJ1-2, with a tentative D call TRBD1 (5 bases). Trimming cost V 7 bases and J 7 bases, with 22 bases left between them. CDR3 size: 15 residues. Looked up from germline, CDR1 is MNHNS and CDR2 is SASEGT. As DNA, the CDR3 is TGTGCCAGCAATAACGGGGTCGGAGGGGCTTTTGGCTACACCTTC. Its translation: CASNNGVGGAFGYTF.

Many counts were recorded for this clonotype. The CDR3 reads CASSFSVGSGANVLTF. CDR3 coding DNA: TGTGCCAGCAGTTTCAGTGTAGGGTCGGGGGCCAACGTCCTGACTTTC. The chain is built from TRBV12-3 or TRBV12-4 and TRBJ2-6; no clear D gene. The CDR3 contains 16 residues. The germline V and J ends were trimmed by 3 bases and 4 bases, with 13 bases remaining between them.

This chain uses TRBV5-8 with TRBJ1-1; tentative D call: TRBD1 (5 bases). V was trimmed by 2 bases and J by 2 bases, leaving 7 bases between them. The CDR3 is 13 amino acids. Per germline, CDR1 SGHTS and CDR2 YDEGEE. The CDR3 reads CASSFRDNTEAFF. CDR3 sequence (DNA): TGTGCCAGCAGCTTCCGGGACAACACTGAAGCTTTCTTT.

This clonotype was seen a handful of times. J is TRBJ1-1 and V is TRBV19; no firm D call. V shed 7 bases and J shed 3 bases, with 15 bases lying between them. CDR3 length: 14 residues. The germline V gene has CDR1 LNHDA and CDR2 SQIVND (reference sequence). The DNA for the CDR3 is TGTGCCAGTACCTCCAGTCCGGGGTACACTGAAGCTTTCTTT. Translation: CASTSSPGYTEAFF. Full variable domain (remainder filled in from reference TRBV19 and TRBJ1-1): DGGITQSPKYLFRKEGQNVTLSCEQNLNHDAMYWYRQDPGQGLRLIYYSQIVNDFQKGDIAEGYSVSREKKESFPLTVTSAQKNPTAFYLCASTSSPGYTEAFFGQGTRLTVV.

This clonotype has a count of ten or more. This chain uses TRBV3-1 with TRBJ1-2; D is possibly TRBD1 (5 bases). Trimming took 3 bases from V and 5 from J, leaving 13 bases between them. The CDR3 covers 14 residues. The germline V gene encodes CDR1 LGHDT and CDR2 YNNKEL (reference sequence). Here the CDR3 reads CASSHPGLRYGYTF. The DNA for the CDR3 is TGTGCCAGCAGCCACCCGGGACTGAGATATGGCTACACCTTC.